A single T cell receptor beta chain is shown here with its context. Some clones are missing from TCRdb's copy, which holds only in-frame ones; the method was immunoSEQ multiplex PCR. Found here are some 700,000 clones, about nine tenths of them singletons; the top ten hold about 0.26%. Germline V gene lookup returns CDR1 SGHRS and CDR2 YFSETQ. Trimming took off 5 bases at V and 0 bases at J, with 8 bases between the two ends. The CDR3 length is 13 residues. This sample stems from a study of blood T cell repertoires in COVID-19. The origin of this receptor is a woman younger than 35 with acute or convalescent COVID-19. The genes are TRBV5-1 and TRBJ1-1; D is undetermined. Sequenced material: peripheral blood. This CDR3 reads CASSLQMNTEAFF. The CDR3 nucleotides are TGCGCCAGCAGTTTACAGATGAACACTGAAGCTTTCTTT.